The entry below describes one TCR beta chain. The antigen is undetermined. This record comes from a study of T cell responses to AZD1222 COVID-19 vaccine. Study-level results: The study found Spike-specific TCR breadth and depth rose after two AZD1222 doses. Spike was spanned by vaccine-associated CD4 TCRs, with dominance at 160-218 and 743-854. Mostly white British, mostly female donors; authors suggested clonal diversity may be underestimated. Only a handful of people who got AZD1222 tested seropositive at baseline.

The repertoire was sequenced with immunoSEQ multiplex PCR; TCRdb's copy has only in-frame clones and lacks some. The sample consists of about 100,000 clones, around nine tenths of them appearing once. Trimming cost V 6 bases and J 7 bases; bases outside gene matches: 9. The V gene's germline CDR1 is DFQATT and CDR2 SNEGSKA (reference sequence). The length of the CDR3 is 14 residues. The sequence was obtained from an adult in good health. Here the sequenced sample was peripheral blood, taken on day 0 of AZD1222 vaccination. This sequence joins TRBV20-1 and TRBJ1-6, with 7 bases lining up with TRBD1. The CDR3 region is CSASRGQLNSPLHF. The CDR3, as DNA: TGCAGTGCAAGTAGGGGACAGCTCAATTCACCCCTCCACTTT.